In its sample, the clone carrying this T cell receptor beta chain was seen a few times. Antigen specificity is unknown. This sample is drawn from a study of cytomegalovirus exposure and HLA in healthy donors. Study results and caveats: Confirmation in vitro established that a few CMV-associated chains were specific for CMV antigens.

The CDR3 consists of 15 residues. Germline CDR1 reads PRHDT; CDR2 reads FYEKMQ (reference sequence). After removal of 4 bases from V and 9 bases from J, the junction contained 5 bases not matched to a gene. 13 Jbeta primers and 60 Vbeta primers were used for the PCR. Generated by immunoSEQ multiplex PCR, the TCRdb table keeps only in-frame clones and is missing some. There are some 120,000 clones in the sample; over 8% occur only once, and less than 4% lies in the top ten. The sequence was obtained from a young man in good health and CMV-seronegative. The sequencing sample was made of PBMCs. The V and J genes are TRBV13 and TRBJ1-6, with 11 bases lining up with TRBD1. This CDR3 is CASSSGQGAGSPLHF. The DNA for the CDR3 is TGTGCCAGCAGCTCCGGACAGGGGGCTGGTTCACCCCTCCACTTT.